This TCR beta chain originates from a study of shared clonotypes between healthy human individuals. Study-wide findings and caveats: What limited the represented genetic and exposure-history diversity was the small number of donors.

This clone was found once. Its antigen is as yet unknown. TCRdb's copy holds only in-frame clones and misses some; the assay was immunoSEQ multiplex PCR. Of about 2.2 million clones detected, approximately 92% appear once; the ten largest clones hold 1.5% to 2%. Trimming stripped 5 bases from V and 3 bases from J, with 11 bases between. This CDR3 is built from 13 residues. Looked up from germline, CDR1 is SGHNT and CDR2 is YYREEE (reference sequence). Naive CD8 cells lacked CD45RO, underwent positive selection for CCR7 and left out terminally differentiated effector memory CD45RA+ cells. The clonotype originates from a man aged 18 to 35 in good health. Some clones in this sample may be carry-over from other donors' samples. The genes are TRBV5-4 and TRBJ1-1; weak D call: TRBD1 (5 bases). Sequenced material: naive CD8+ T cells from PBMCs. DNA for the CDR3: TGTGCCAGCAGACCTGGGGGGTACACTGAAGCTTTCTTT. Its translation is CASRPGGYTEAFF.